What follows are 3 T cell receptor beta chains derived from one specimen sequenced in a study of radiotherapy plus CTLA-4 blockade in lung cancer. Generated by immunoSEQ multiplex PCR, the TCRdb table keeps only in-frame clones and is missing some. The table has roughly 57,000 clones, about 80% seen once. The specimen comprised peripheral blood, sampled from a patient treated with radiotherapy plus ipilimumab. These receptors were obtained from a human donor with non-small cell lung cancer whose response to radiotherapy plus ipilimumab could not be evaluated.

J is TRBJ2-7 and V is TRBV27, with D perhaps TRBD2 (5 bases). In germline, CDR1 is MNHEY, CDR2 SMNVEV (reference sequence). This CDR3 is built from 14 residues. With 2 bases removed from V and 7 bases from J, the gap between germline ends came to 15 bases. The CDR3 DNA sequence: TGTGCCAGCAGTTTACGTGGCAGCCCGGGAGAGCAGTACTTC. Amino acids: CASSLRGSPGEQYF.

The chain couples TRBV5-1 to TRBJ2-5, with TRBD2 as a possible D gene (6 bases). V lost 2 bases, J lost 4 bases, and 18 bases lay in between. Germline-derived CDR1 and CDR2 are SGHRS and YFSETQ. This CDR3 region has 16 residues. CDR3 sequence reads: CASSFGGLMGGETQYF. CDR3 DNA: TGCGCCAGCAGCTTTGGAGGCCTAATGGGGGGAGAGACCCAGTACTTC.

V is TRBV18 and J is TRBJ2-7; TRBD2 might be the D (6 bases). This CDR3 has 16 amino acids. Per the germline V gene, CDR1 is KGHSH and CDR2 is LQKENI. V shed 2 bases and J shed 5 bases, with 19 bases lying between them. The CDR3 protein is CASSPGVGAGLHEQYF. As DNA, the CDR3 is TGTGCCAGCTCACCAGGGGTAGGAGCGGGTCTCCACGAGCAGTACTTC.